This TCR beta chain originates from a study of early T cells in non-severe SARS-CoV-2 infection. The wider study: From unsorted whole blood, bulk RNA was sequenced, and the chains remained unpaired. Overall study findings and caveats: VDJdb-based matching was biased toward anti-spike CD8 responses and missed private and CD4 specificities.

In regard to this clonotype: Antigen unknown.

Unique molecular identifiers were affixed to single, distinct cDNA molecules. MiXCR was run by TCRdb on the 5' RACE reads, yielding one entry per CDR3 protein. The sample lists 80,000 to 95,000 distinct CDR3 sequences, roughly 12% seen once, with around 7% in the top ten. The clonotype comes from an adult who was a healthcare worker with PCR-confirmed SARS-CoV-2 infection or an uninfected control (not recorded which). Input material: whole blood.

Here the CDR3 reads CASSPTGLAGDGDTQYF. The CDR3 DNA follows: TGTGCCAGCAGCCCAACCGGACTAGCGGGAGATGGGGATACGCAGTATTTT. V gene TRBV9 combines with J gene TRBJ2-3; 13 positions agree with TRBD2. Trimming took 4 bases from V and 6 from J; bases not matched to a gene: 11. This CDR3 region has 17 residues. CDR1 is SGDLS and CDR2 is YYNGEE in the germline V gene.